The 31 T cell receptor beta chains below all came from one sample that was sequenced in a study of shared clonotypes between healthy human individuals. The table came from immunoSEQ multiplex PCR; TCRdb's copy has only in-frame clones and leaves some out. The repertoire holds about 1.1 million clones, with about 80% as singletons. Sequenced: memory CD4+ T cells from PBMCs. The subset is: CD45RA-negative fraction. These receptors were obtained from a man aged 18 to 35 in good health. Some clones in this sample may be carry-over from other donors' samples.

Remarks on this clone: Other DNA sequences in the same sample also yield this CDR3. This sequence joins TRBV5-4 and TRBJ1-1, with 7 nucleotides matching TRBD1. V dropped 4 bases and J dropped 0; count of bases not matched to a gene: 3. The CDR3 is 14 residues long. Germline values: CDR1 SGHNT, CDR2 YYREEE (reference sequence). The CDR3 sequence is CASSQGQVNTEAFF. DNA for the CDR3: TGTGCCAGCAGCCAAGGACAGGTGAACACTGAAGCTTTCTTT.

The genes are TRBV19 and TRBJ1-1; no firm D call. Germline loops: CDR1 LNHDA, CDR2 SQIVND (reference sequence). The V gene lost 6 bases and the J gene lost 5 bases, with 13 bases spanning the gap. This CDR3 region has 13 residues. This CDR3 reads CASSPGLRTEAFF. CDR3 sequence (DNA): TGTGCCAGTAGCCCCGGCCTGCGAACTGAAGCTTTCTTT.

V is TRBV30 and J is TRBJ2-5, with TRBD2 matching over 9 bases. Trimming at V came to 4 bases and at J to 3 bases, leaving 9 bases not matched to a gene. This CDR3 is 15 amino acids long. Per germline, CDR1 GTSNPN and CDR2 SVGIG (reference sequence). The CDR3 is CAWTYQTSGEETQYF. CDR3 nucleotide sequence: TGTGCCTGGACGTACCAGACTAGCGGAGAAGAGACCCAGTACTTC. The full variable domain, in which reference TRBV30 and TRBJ2-5 provide the parts outside the CDR3, is SQTIHQWPATLVQPVGSPLSLECTVEGTSNPNLYWYRQAAGRGLQLLFYSVGIGQISSEVPQNLSASRPQDRQFILSSKKLLLSDSGFYLCAWTYQTSGEETQYFGPGTRLLVL.

The rearrangement links TRBV19 to TRBJ2-1; tentative D call: TRBD2 (6 bases). Trimming left V 7 bases short and J 7 bases short, with 23 bases between. This CDR3 has 16 amino acids. CDR1 and CDR2 from the germline V gene are LNHDA and SQIVND (reference sequence). The CDR3 region is CASTPLGLAPGNEQFF. DNA of the CDR3: TGTGCCAGTACCCCACTTGGGCTAGCGCCCGGGAATGAGCAGTTCTTC.

As concerns this clone: Other nucleotide sequences in the sample specify the same CDR3. V usage is TRBV27 and J usage is TRBJ1-2, with 7 bases that match TRBD1. The CDR3 is 12 amino acids. The V gene's germline CDR1 is MNHEY and CDR2 SMNVEV (reference sequence). V lost 5 bases and J lost 5; bases outside the gene matches: 2. The DNA of the CDR3 is TGTGCCAGCAGTCTACAGGGGTATGGCTACACCTTC. Its protein product is CASSLQGYGYTF.

This clone was picked up a small number of times. The V and J genes are TRBV28 and TRBJ1-5; a possible D gene is TRBD1 (5 bases). The CDR3 is 13 amino acids. Germline V CDR1 and CDR2: MDHEN, SYDVKM. The V end lost 3 bases, the J end lost 7 bases, and 10 bases lay between the germline ends. Here the CDR3 DNA reads TGTGCCAGCAGTTTGAAAGGGGACCAGCCCCAGCATTTT. This encodes CASSLKGDQPQHF. Variable domain in full (rest from reference TRBV28 and TRBJ1-5): DVKVTQSSRYLVKRTGEKVFLECVQDMDHENMFWYRQDPGLGLRLIYFSYDVKMKEKGDIPEGYSVSREKKERFSLILESASTNQTSMYLCASSLKGDQPQHFGDGTRLSIL.

The chain is built from TRBV28 and TRBJ2-1; 7 nucleotides agree with TRBD1. The trim removed 7 bases at V and 7 bases at J, leaving 13 bases unmatched. Germline CDR1 MDHEN, CDR2 SYDVKM. The CDR3 extends over 15 amino acids. CDR3 in DNA: TGTGCCAGCATCGGCCCGGGACAGTTTAGGAATGAGCAGTTCTTC. This encodes CASIGPGQFRNEQFF.

This chain links TRBV4-2 with TRBJ2-3; D might be TRBD2 (6 bases). This CDR3 has 16 amino acids. V was shortened by 1 base and J by 4 bases, with 15 bases between the two germline ends. Germline assignment: CDR1 LGHNA and CDR2 YNFKEQ. This CDR3 reads CASSQALRGTSDTQYF. In DNA form, the CDR3 reads TGTGCCAGCAGCCAAGCCCTTCGCGGGACCTCAGATACGCAGTATTTT.

V and J are TRBV6-6 and TRBJ2-7; either TRBD1 or TRBD2 may fit D (5 bases each). This CDR3 contains 13 residues. V lost 5 bases and J 3 bases, leaving 11 bases between the germline ends. Germline-derived CDR1 and CDR2 are MNHNY and SVGAGI (reference sequence). CDR3 DNA: TGTGCCAGCAGTCGGGGCAGATACTACGAGCAGTACTTC. Its translation is CASSRGRYYEQYF.

V is TRBV6-6 and J is TRBJ1-2, with D possibly matching TRBD1 (6 bases). Germline-derived CDR1 and CDR2 are MNHNY and SVGAGI (reference sequence). The CDR3 contains 15 residues. Trimming took 2 bases from V and 2 from J, leaving 12 bases between them. In nucleotides, the CDR3 is TGTGCCAGCAGTTACCCTCAGGACAGCAACTATGGCTACACCTTC. Translating it yields CASSYPQDSNYGYTF.

There are a few counts of this clone. V is TRBV4-2 and J is TRBJ2-3, with 10 bases aligning to TRBD2. Germline V CDR1 and CDR2: LGHNA, YNFKEQ. Losses at the gene ends were 1 base for V and 5 bases for J; bases not matched to a gene: 18. There are 20 residues in the CDR3. CDR3 sequence (DNA): TGTGCCAGCAGCCAAGCACTGGCTAGCGGGAGTGGCTCGGCGGGAGATACGCAGTATTTT. It yields the protein CASSQALASGSGSAGDTQYF.

J is TRBJ1-4 and V is TRBV6-5; no reliable D call. The germline CDR1 and CDR2 sequences are MNHEY and SVGAGI. V lost 2 bases and J 5 bases, leaving 6 bases between the germline ends. CDR3 length: 13 amino acids. The CDR3 DNA reads as TGTGCCAGCAGTTACCCCGGAAATGAAAAACTGTTTTTT. Protein: CASSYPGNEKLFF.

The chain joins TRBV30 to TRBJ1-1; 8 nucleotides align to TRBD1. Germline CDR1 is GTSNPN and CDR2 is SVGIG (reference sequence). The CDR3 sequence is 11 residues long. The ends lost 3 bases at V and 8 bases at J; junction bases unmatched: 2. Here the CDR3 DNA reads TGTGCCTGGAGGAGGACAGGGGAAGCTTTCTTT. Its protein product is CAWRRTGEAFF.

This clone was observed a single time. The chain employs TRBV27 and TRBJ2-3; no definite D call. Trimming stripped 5 bases from V and 1 base from J, with 7 bases between. The CDR3 contains 13 residues. CDR1 is MNHEY, CDR2 SMNVEV, per germline (reference sequence). For the CDR3, the DNA is TGTGCCAGCAGTCCCTCGGGCACAGATACGCAGTATTTT. Amino acid sequence: CASSPSGTDTQYF.

This clone was recorded at least ten times. The chain carries TRBV12-5 and TRBJ2-1, with D unclear. This CDR3 is 13 amino acids long. Germline V lookup: CDR1 LGHNT, CDR2 FRNRAP. V lost 7 bases, J lost 3 bases, and 10 bases lay in between. CDR3 sequence: CASAPTVYNEQFF. CDR3 DNA sequence: TGTGCTAGTGCCCCGACTGTCTACAATGAGCAGTTCTTC.

V gene TRBV11-2 combines with J gene TRBJ1-1; D uncertain. Trimming pared 8 bases from V and 0 bases from J, leaving 7 bases between. The CDR3 is 12 residues long. Germline assignment: CDR1 SGHAT and CDR2 FQNNGV. The CDR3 region is CASAGVNTEAFF. CDR3 nucleotides: TGTGCCAGCGCCGGGGTGAACACTGAAGCTTTCTTT.

The rearrangement uses TRBV19 and TRBJ2-7; D could derive from TRBD1 or TRBD2 (5 bases each). The CDR3 loop spans 14 amino acids. Looked up from germline, CDR1 is LNHDA and CDR2 is SQIVND (reference sequence). Between the trimmed V and J ends, which lost 1 base and 2 bases, there was a span of 9 bases. The CDR3 DNA follows: TGTGCCAGTAGTATAGGGGGGAGCGCCTACGAGCAGTACTTC. It encodes CASSIGGSAYEQYF.

V gene TRBV5-1 combines with J gene TRBJ2-1; D is uncertain. V lost 3 bases and J lost 9, with 10 bases in between. CDR3 size: 12 residues. Germline-derived CDR1 and CDR2 are SGHRS and YFSETQ. This chain's CDR3 is CASSSPHGEQFF. The DNA for the CDR3 is TGCGCCAGCAGCTCACCGCACGGTGAGCAGTTCTTC.

This clone was seen only once. The rearrangement uses TRBV5-1 and TRBJ2-5, with 10 positions matching TRBD2. This CDR3 region has 15 residues. Germline-derived CDR1 and CDR2 are SGHRS and YFSETQ. The trim removed 4 bases at V and 1 base at J, leaving 4 bases unmatched. CDR3 region: CASSQGTSAQETQYF. In DNA, the CDR3 is TGCGCCAGCAGCCAAGGGACTAGCGCCCAAGAGACCCAGTACTTC.

A single count supports this clone. No conserved phenylalanine or tryptophan ends this CDR3, so it is likely a read error. It is unclear where the CDR3 begins or ends on the DNA, so no DNA is shown, and the CDR3 is as TCRdb lists it. V and J are TRBV3-2 and TRBJ2-7; TRBD1 is taken as the D call from the table, unchecked against the DNA. TRBV3-2 is a listed pseudogene. The CDR3 length equals 9 residues, ends included. The CDR3 protein is CASSRYRGG.

V gene TRBV6-1 combines with J gene TRBJ2-7; tentatively, D is TRBD2 (6 bases). The CDR3 has 14 amino acids. Germline V lookup: CDR1 MNHNS, CDR2 SASEGT. The V gene lost 4 bases and the J gene lost 0 bases, with 10 bases spanning the gap. The CDR3 DNA reads as TGTGCCAGCAGTGCCGCCGGGGGCTCCTACGAGCAGTACTTC. It translates to CASSAAGGSYEQYF.

The CDR3 DNA reads as TGTGCCAGCAAGAGCGGGAAGGGCACAGATACGCAGTATTTT. This codes for CASKSGKGTDTQYF. The chain uses TRBV2 and TRBJ2-3; TRBD2 matches at 7 bases. CDR3 length equals 14 residues. V shed 7 bases and J 1 base; nucleotides not matched to a gene: 5. CDR1 and CDR2 (germline): SNHLY, FYNNEI.

CDR3 DNA sequence: TGTGCCAGCAGCTTGTGGGACACAACTAATGAAAAACTGTTTTTT. Its protein is CASSLWDTTNEKLFF. The gene calls are TRBV7-9 and TRBJ1-4, with a possible D match to TRBD1 (6 bases). The CDR3 runs 15 residues. Germline CDR1 and CDR2: SEHNR and FQNEAQ (reference sequence). V dropped 3 bases and J dropped 0 bases, with 8 bases sitting between them.

The chain recombines TRBV18 with TRBJ2-7; the D gene is possibly TRBD2 (5 bases). Per the germline V gene, CDR1 is KGHSH and CDR2 is LQKENI. This CDR3 contains 13 residues. With 6 bases removed from V and 0 bases from J, the gap between germline ends came to 9 bases. In nucleotides, the CDR3 is TGTGCCAGCTCCCGGGAAAACTCCTACGAGCAGTACTTC. Translating it yields CASSRENSYEQYF. Variable domain in full (rest from reference TRBV18 and TRBJ2-7): NAGVMQNPRHLVRRRGQEARLRCSPMKGHSHVYWYRQLPEEGLKFMVYLQKENIIDESGMPKERFSAEFPKEGPSILRIQQVVRGDSAAYFCASSRENSYEQYFGPGTRLTVT.

There are a few counts of this clone. The chain uses TRBV2 and TRBJ2-3; perhaps D is TRBD1 or TRBD2 (5 bases each). This CDR3 region has 12 residues. Trimming shortened V by 6 bases and J by 6 bases, and 10 bases separated the two germline ends. Germline loops: CDR1 SNHLY, CDR2 FYNNEI. The CDR3 region has the DNA TGTGCCAGCAGGAGGGCAGGGGATACGCAGTATTTT. Translated: CASRRAGDTQYF. Together with reference TRBV2 and TRBJ2-3, the CDR3 gives the full variable domain: EPEVTQTPSHQVTQMGQEVILRCVPISNHLYFYWYRQILGQKVEFLVSFYNNEISEKSEIFDDQFSVERPDGSNFTLKIRSTKLEDSAMYFCASRRAGDTQYFGPGTRLTVL.

In DNA form, the CDR3 reads TGTGCCAGTCGATGGGGACCGACAGGGTCGGCGAACACCATATATTTT. Residues: CASRWGPTGSANTIYF. The rearrangement uses TRBV19 and TRBJ1-3; TRBD1 matches at 7 bases. CDR3 length: 16 residues. The germline gives CDR1 LNHDA, CDR2 SQIVND (reference sequence). V lost 8 bases to trimming and J lost 7 bases; unmatched junction nucleotides: 17.

This clone was seen just once. The gene calls are TRBV7-2 and TRBJ2-1; D not resolved. Germline-derived CDR1 and CDR2 are SGHTA and FQGNSA. V was trimmed by 5 bases and J by 10 bases, leaving 12 bases between them. This CDR3 has 12 residues. The CDR3 here is CASSTADQEQFF. CDR3 nucleotides: TGTGCCAGCAGCACCGCCGACCAAGAGCAGTTCTTC.

The chain joins TRBV30 to TRBJ2-5; 7 bases match TRBD1. CDR3 length: 12 residues. The V and J ends lost 0 bases and 5 bases, in that order; junction bases with no gene match: 0. Germline V CDR1 and CDR2: GTSNPN, SVGIG (reference sequence). The CDR3, as DNA: TGTGCCTGGAGTGTACAGGGGGAGACCCAGTACTTC. Its translation: CAWSVQGETQYF.

This clone showed up just once. Distinct nucleotide sequences in the sample also encode this CDR3. The chain has TRBV5-1 and TRBJ2-3, with D perhaps matching TRBD1 (5 bases). V was clipped by 2 bases and J by 4 bases, with 8 bases between them. Germline V gene lookup returns CDR1 SGHRS and CDR2 YFSETQ. This CDR3 has 13 residues. The CDR3, as DNA: TGCGCCAGCAGCTTCCAGGGTTCAGATACGCAGTATTTT. Translating it yields CASSFQGSDTQYF. The full variable domain, with the rest looked up from reference TRBV5-1 and TRBJ2-3, is KAGVTQTPRYLIKTRGQQVTLSCSPISGHRSVSWYQQTPGQGLQFLFEYFSETQRNKGNFPGRFSGRQFSNSRSEMNVSTLELGDSALYLCASSFQGSDTQYFGPGTRLTVL.

The V call is TRBV7-2, the J call TRBJ2-1; maybe TRBD2 (5 bases). The V gene's germline CDR1 is SGHTA and CDR2 FQGNSA. The CDR3 runs 17 residues. V lost 0 bases and J lost 4, with 16 bases in between. The chain's CDR3 is CASSLAGGGRVYNEQFF. In nucleotides, the CDR3 is TGTGCCAGCAGCTTAGCTGGCGGCGGGCGTGTGTACAATGAGCAGTTCTTC. The full variable domain, completed using reference TRBV7-2 and TRBJ2-1, is GAGVSQSPSNKVTEKGKDVELRCDPISGHTALYWYRQSLGQGLEFLIYFQGNSAPDKSGLPSDRFSAERTGGSVSTLTIQRTQQEDSAVYLCASSLAGGGRVYNEQFFGPGTRLTVL.

This sequence joins TRBV2 and TRBJ2-5, with no clear D. The V gene lost 4 bases and the J gene lost 0 bases, with 6 bases spanning the gap. This CDR3 is built from 13 residues. Germline CDR1 reads SNHLY; CDR2 reads FYNNEI. CDR3 DNA sequence: TGTGCCAGCAGTGTCCAAAACCAAGAGACCCAGTACTTC. This encodes CASSVQNQETQYF.